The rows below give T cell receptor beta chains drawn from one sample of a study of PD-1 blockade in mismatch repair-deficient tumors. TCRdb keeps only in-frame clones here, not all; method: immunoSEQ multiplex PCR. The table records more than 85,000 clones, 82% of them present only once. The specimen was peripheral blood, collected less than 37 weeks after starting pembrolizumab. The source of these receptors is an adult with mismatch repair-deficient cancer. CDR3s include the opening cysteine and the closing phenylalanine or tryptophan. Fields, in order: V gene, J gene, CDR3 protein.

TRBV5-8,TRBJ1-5,CASSFAGSGNQPQHF
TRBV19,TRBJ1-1,CASSIGGRGPEAFF
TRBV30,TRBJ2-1,CAWSGGQDYNEQFF
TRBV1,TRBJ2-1,CTSSYRRLAGTQWEQFF
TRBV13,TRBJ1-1,CASSLEQGMNTEAFF
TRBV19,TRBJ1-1,CASSIDASLNTEAFF
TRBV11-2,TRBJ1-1,CASSSLWGGRDTEAFF
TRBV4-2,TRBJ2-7,CASSQGDSREQYF
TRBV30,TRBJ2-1,CAWSGHSSYNEQFF
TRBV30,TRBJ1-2,CAWSDRHYDYTF
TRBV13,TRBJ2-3,CASQLAGVPDTQYF
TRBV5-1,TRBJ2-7,CASSQSGGSYEQYF
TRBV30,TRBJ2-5,CAWSPQASGELETQYF
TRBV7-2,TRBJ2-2,CASSFSTSVTGELFF
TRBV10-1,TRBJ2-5,CASSESGQGKTQYF
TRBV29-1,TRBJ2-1,CSVESASAEQFF
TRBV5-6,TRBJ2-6,CASSLVLSGANVLTF
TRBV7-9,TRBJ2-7,CASSSDREVYEQYF
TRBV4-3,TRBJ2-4,CASSQLAPGQVAKNIQYF
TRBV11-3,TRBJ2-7,CASSLDRYEQYF
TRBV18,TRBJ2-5,CASSPPVETQYF
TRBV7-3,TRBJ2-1,CASSFSTLHEQFF
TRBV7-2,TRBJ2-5,CASSQDLRGSYGTQYF
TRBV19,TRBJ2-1,CASRTGGGEQFF
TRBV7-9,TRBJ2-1,CASSPWMGASFYEQFF
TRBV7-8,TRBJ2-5,CASSLASGRSQETQYF
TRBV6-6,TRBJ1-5,CASRLDRGEAQPQHF
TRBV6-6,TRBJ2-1,CASSLAGHYNEQFF
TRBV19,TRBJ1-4,CASSTSRPGADNEKLFF